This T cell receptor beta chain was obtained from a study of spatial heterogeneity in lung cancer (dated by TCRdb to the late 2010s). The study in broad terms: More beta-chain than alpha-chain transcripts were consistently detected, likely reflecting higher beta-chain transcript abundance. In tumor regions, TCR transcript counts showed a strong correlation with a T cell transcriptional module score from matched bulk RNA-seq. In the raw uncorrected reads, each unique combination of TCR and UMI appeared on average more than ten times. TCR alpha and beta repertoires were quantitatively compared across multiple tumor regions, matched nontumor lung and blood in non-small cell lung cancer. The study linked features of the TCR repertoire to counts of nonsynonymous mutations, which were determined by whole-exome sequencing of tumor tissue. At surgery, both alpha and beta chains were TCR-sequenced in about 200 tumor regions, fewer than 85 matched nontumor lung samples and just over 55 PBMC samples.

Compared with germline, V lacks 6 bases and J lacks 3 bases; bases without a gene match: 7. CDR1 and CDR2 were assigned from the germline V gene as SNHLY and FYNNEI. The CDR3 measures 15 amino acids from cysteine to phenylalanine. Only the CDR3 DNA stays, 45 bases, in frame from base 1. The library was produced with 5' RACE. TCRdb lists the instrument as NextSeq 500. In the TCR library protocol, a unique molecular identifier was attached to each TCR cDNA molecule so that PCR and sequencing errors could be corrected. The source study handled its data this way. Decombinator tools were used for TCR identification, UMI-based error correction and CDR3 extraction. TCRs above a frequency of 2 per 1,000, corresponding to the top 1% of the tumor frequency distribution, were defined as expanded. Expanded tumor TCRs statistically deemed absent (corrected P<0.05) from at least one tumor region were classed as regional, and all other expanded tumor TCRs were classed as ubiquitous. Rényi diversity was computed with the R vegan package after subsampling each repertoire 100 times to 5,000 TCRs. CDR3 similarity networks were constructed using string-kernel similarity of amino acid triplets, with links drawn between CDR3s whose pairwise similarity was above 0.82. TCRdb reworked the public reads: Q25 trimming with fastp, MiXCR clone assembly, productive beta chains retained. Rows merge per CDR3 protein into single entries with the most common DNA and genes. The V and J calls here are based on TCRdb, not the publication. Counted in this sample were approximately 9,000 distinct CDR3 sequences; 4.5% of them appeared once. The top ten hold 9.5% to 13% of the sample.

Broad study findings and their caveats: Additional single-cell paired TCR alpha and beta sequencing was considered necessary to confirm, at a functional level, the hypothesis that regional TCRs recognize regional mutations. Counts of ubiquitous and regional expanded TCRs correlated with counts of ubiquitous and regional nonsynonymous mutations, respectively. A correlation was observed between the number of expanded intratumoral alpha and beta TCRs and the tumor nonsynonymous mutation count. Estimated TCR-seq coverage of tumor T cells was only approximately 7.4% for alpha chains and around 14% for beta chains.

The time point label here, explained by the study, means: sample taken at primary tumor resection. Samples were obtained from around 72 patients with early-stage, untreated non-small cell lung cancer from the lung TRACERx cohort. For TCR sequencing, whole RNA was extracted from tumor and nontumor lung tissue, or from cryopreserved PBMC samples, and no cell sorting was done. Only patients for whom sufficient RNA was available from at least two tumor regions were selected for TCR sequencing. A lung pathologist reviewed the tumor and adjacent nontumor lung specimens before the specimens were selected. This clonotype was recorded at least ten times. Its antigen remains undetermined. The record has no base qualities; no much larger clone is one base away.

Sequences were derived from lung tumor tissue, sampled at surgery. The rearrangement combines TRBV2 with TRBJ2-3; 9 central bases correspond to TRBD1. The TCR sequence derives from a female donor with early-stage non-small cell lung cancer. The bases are TGTGCCAGCAGCCCGGACAGGGGTAGGACAGATACGCAGTATTTT. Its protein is CASSPDRGRTDTQYF.